This TCR beta chain emerged from a study of T cell repertoires in cytomegalovirus infection. Study at large: Public TCR beta signatures provided an indication of both CMV infection and a matching HLA type. The study's findings and limits: Totalled public TCR beta family frequency picked out people who carried CMV plus the relevant HLA.

This clonotype was observed a handful of times. Antigen: not known. The germline CDR1 and CDR2 sequences are MDHEN and SYDVKM. The CDR3 contains 14 residues. The germline V and J ends were trimmed by 6 bases and 3 bases, with 12 bases remaining between them. In TCRdb, the reads were re-called with MiXCR into one record per CDR3 protein. The repertoire holds about 230,000 distinct CDR3 sequences, with roughly 20% as singletons. Sequencing was done on a sample of CD8+ T cells from PBMCs. V and J are TRBV28 and TRBJ1-5; a possible D gene is TRBD1 (5 bases). The TCR was taken from a human donor in good health (CMV status not recorded). Some clones in this sample may be carry-over from other donors' samples. The CDR3 reads CASSLDRYNQPQHF. In nucleotides, the CDR3 is TGTGCCAGCAGCCTTGACAGATACAATCAGCCCCAGCATTTT. Full variable domain (remainder filled in from reference TRBV28 and TRBJ1-5): DVKVTQSSRYLVKRTGEKVFLECVQDMDHENMFWYRQDPGLGLRLIYFSYDVKMKEKGDIPEGYSVSREKKERFSLILESASTNQTSMYLCASSLDRYNQPQHFGDGTRLSIL.